The 9 T cell receptor beta chains given below trace back to one sample, sequenced in a study of T cell clonality in common variable immunodeficiency. These receptors have no known antigen. Only in-frame clones appear in the TCRdb table, and some are missing; sequencing was by immunoSEQ multiplex PCR. This sample carries around 30,000 clones and no singletons, and approximately 3.1% goes to the top ten. Whole-study findings and limits: Reportedly, TCR beta sequences from common variable immunodeficiency showed fewer deletions and N-nucleotide insertions.

The sample consisted of peripheral blood mononuclear cells. The receptors come from a human donor with common variable immunodeficiency.

On this clone itself: The read gets to within 3 residues of the CDR3 end, and the germline J gene fills in the rest. This chain links TRBV5-6 with TRBJ2-7; a weak D match, TRBD1 (6 bases). The ends were cut back, 0 bases at V and 3 bases at J, with 13 bases in the middle. The CDR3 is 15 amino acids. The germline CDR1 and CDR2 sequences are SGHDT and YYEEEE. Partial CDR3 DNA: TGTGCCAGCAGCTTGGGGCAGGGGATGGGCTACGAG. It specifies CASSLGQGMGYE. The whole CDR3 protein reads CASSLGQGMGYEQYF.

Concerning this clone itself: Read coverage stops 3 residues before the CDR3 terminus; the germline J gene supplies the remainder. The chain is built from TRBV19 and TRBJ1-2; weak D call: TRBD1 (6 bases). V gave up 3 bases and J gave up 6 bases, with 17 bases separating them. This CDR3 region has 15 residues. CDR1 LNHDA and CDR2 SQIVND come from the germline V gene (reference sequence). This chain's CDR3 is CASSISAGALHGYTF. The sequenced CDR3 bases are TGTGCCAGTAGTATTTCGGCGGGGGCTCTCCATGGC.

This clone was counted a few times. The DNA ends 3 residues before the CDR3 does, and the rest of the CDR3 is filled in from the germline J gene. The chain recombines TRBV7-2 with TRBJ1-2; D remains unclear. CDR1 and CDR2 (germline): SGHTA, FQGNSA. The V end was cut by 5 bases, the J end by 1 base, with 14 bases between. This CDR3 is built from 15 residues. CDR3 residues: CASSRATGDNYGYTF. The DNA read from the CDR3 is TGTGCCAGCAGCCGTGCGACGGGTGATAACTATGGC.

With respect to this clone: The sequenced fragment ends 3 residues before the CDR3 boundary, so the rest is inferred from the germline J gene. This sequence joins TRBV18 and TRBJ1-1; D may be TRBD1 (5 bases). Looked up from germline, CDR1 is KGHSH and CDR2 is LQKENI. The CDR3 spans 16 residues. Trimming left V 0 bases short and J 3 bases short, with 14 bases between. Partial CDR3 DNA: TGTGCCAGCTCACCACCCCGCAGGGAGGCGGACACTGAA. It encodes CASSPPRREADTE. The complete CDR3 protein is CASSPPRREADTEAFF.

This clone was counted a few times. The CDR3 goes on 3 residues after the read ends, and that part is filled in from the germline J gene. The V call is TRBV19, the J call TRBJ1-4; TRBD1 matches at 7 bases. Germline V gene sequence: CDR1 LNHDA, CDR2 SQIVND (reference sequence). The CDR3 totals 15 residues. The V and J ends lost 5 bases and 5 bases, in that order; junction bases with no gene match: 8. The chain's CDR3 is CASSPGTVRNEKLFF. The DNA read from the CDR3 is TGTGCCAGTAGTCCCGGGACAGTACGCAATGAAAAA.

With regard to this clone: The sequenced fragment ends 3 residues before the CDR3 boundary, so the rest is inferred from the germline J gene. The chain recombines TRBV6-2 or TRBV6-3 with TRBJ1-1; D may be TRBD1 (6 bases). This CDR3 is 13 amino acids long. V was shortened by 5 bases and J by 7 bases, with 14 bases between the two germline ends. Germline V gene data show CDR1 as MNHEY and CDR2 as SVGEGT. CDR3 sequence reads: CASSPYGQIEAFF. CDR3 bases read: TGTGCCAGCAGTCCCTATGGACAGATTGAA.

A remark on this clone: The read halts 3 residues ahead of the CDR3 end, with the missing end drawn from the germline J gene. This rearrangement joins TRBV2 to TRBJ2-3; a weak D match, TRBD1 (5 bases). Trimming cost V 5 bases and J 3 bases, with 12 bases left between them. The germline V gene has CDR1 SNHLY and CDR2 FYNNEI. CDR3 size: 14 residues. This chain's CDR3 is CASSSQGGTDTQYF. The CDR3 bases that were read are TGTGCCAGCAGTTCTCAGGGTGGAACAGATACG.

As concerns this clone: Compared with germline, one end of the junction differs, possibly owing to a read error. The read comes to an end 3 residues before the CDR3 does, leaving the germline J gene to fill in the end. The chain uses TRBV7-7 and TRBJ2-3; 11 bases line up with TRBD1. Germline loops: CDR1 SSHAT, CDR2 FNYEAQ (reference sequence). The CDR3 covers 18 residues. The CDR3 is CASSLGLPRTGGPDTQYF. Partial CDR3 DNA: TGTGCTAGCAGCTTAGGCTTGCCTAGGACAGGGGGCCCAGATACG. Complete variable domain (other parts from reference TRBV7-7 and TRBJ2-3): GAGVSQSPRYKVTKRGQDVTLRCDPISSHATLYWYQQALGQGPEFLTYFNYEAQPDKSGLPSDRFSAERPEGSISTLTIQRTEQRDSAMYRCASSLGLPRTGGPDTQYFGPGTRLTVL.

This clone was detected only a few times. The CDR3 end falls 3 residues outside the read, so it is completed with the germline J gene. The chain is built from TRBV7-2 and TRBJ1-5, with D perhaps matching TRBD1 (5 bases). This CDR3 contains 15 residues. V was cut by 2 bases and J by 0 bases, with 8 bases left in between. Germline CDR1 and CDR2: SGHTA and FQGNSA. Partial CDR3 DNA: TGTGCCAGCAGCTTAACAGGTCTTAGCAATCAGCCC. Translated: CASSLTGLSNQP. From start to end, the CDR3 is CASSLTGLSNQPQHF.